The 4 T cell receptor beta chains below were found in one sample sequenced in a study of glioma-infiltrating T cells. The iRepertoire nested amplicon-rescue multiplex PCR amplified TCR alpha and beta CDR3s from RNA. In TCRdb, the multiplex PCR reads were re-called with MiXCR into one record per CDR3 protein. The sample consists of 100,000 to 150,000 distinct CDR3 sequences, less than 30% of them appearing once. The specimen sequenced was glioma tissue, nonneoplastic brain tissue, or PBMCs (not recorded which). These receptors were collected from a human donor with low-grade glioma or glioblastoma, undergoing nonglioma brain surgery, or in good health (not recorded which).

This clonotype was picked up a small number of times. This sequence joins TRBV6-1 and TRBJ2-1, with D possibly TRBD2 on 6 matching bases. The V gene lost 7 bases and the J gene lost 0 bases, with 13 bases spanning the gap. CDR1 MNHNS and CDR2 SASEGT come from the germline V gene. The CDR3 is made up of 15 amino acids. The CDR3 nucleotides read TGTGCCAGCACTAAACACGGGGGCTCCTACAATGAGCAGTTCTTC. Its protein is CASTKHGGSYNEQFF.

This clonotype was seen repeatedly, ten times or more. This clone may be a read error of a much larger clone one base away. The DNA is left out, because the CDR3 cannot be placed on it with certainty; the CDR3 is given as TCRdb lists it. The CDR3: CASSLVAPGTGNEPYF. V and J are TRBV27 and TRBJ2-7; the listed D gene, TRBD1, was not tested against the DNA. A total of 16 residues make up the CDR3, ends included. CDR1 MNHEY and CDR2 SMNVEV come from the germline V gene (reference sequence).

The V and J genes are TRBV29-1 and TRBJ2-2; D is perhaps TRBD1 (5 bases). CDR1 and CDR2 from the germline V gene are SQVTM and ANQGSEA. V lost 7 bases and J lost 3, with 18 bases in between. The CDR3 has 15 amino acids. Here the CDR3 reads CSATQDTVDTGELFF. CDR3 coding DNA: TGCAGCGCCACTCAGGACACCGTAGACACCGGGGAGCTGTTTTTT.

CDR3 nucleotide sequence: TGCGCCAGCAGCTTGTATACAGACAGCACAGATACGCAGTATTTT. It encodes CASSLYTDSTDTQYF. The chain is built from TRBV5-1 and TRBJ2-3; D is undetermined. The CDR3 is made up of 15 amino acids. V was cut by 1 base and J by 0 bases, with 9 bases left in between. Germline loops: CDR1 SGHRS, CDR2 YFSETQ.